These 21 T cell receptor beta chains were sequenced from one sample in a study of blood T cell repertoires in COVID-19. The data were produced by immunoSEQ multiplex PCR, yet TCRdb's version contains in-frame clones alone and is incomplete. The sample includes 50,000 to 70,000 clones, around 90% of them seen just once. Sequenced sample: peripheral blood. The receptors stem from a woman aged 80 or over with active COVID-19.

V is TRBV10-1 and J is TRBJ2-2, with D possibly being TRBD2 (6 bases). Trimming took off 5 bases at V and 4 bases at J, with 14 bases between the two ends. This CDR3 is built from 15 residues. Germline CDR1 reads WNHNN; CDR2 reads SYGVQD (reference sequence). CDR3 amino acids: CASSFTSRGTGELFF. In DNA form, the CDR3 reads TGCGCCAGCAGTTTTACTAGCCGTGGCACCGGGGAGCTGTTTTTT.

This clone was observed a handful of times. The V gene is TRBV6-2 or TRBV6-3, the J gene TRBJ2-7; 7 bases are a match to TRBD2. After removal of 5 bases from V and 5 bases from J, the junction contained 9 bases not matched to a gene. Germline CDR1 MNHEY, CDR2 SVGEGT. This CDR3 has 14 residues. The CDR3 region has the DNA TGTGCCAGCAGTCGCCGGGGGGTTTCCAACGAGCAGTACGTC. Amino acid sequence: CASSRRGVSNEQYV.

The CDR3 protein is CASTGKDRGRWGNTIYF. The CDR3, as DNA: TGTGCCAGCACCGGAAAGGACAGGGGGCGCTGGGGAAACACCATATATTTT. The rearrangement uses TRBV28 and TRBJ1-3; 11 positions agree with TRBD1. The CDR3 extends over 17 amino acids. Germline V lookup: CDR1 MDHEN, CDR2 SYDVKM. With 7 bases clipped from V and 4 bases from J, the junction kept 12 bases outside the gene matches.

The gene calls are TRBV27 and TRBJ2-7; D perhaps matches TRBD1 (5 bases). V gave up 5 bases and J gave up 6 bases, with 14 bases separating them. Germline-derived CDR1 and CDR2 are MNHEY and SMNVEV (reference sequence). The CDR3 length is 13 residues. The CDR3 spells CASSTPFRAEQYV. Here the CDR3 DNA reads TGTGCCAGCAGTACGCCATTCAGGGCCGAGCAGTACGTC.

J is TRBJ2-3 and V is TRBV5-1; 10 nucleotides align to TRBD2. The CDR3 loop spans 16 amino acids. V gave up 0 bases and J gave up 4 bases; unmatched junction bases: 5. CDR1 and CDR2 from the germline V gene are SGHRS and YFSETQ. The CDR3 region has the DNA TGCGCCAGCAGCTTGGGCCTAGCGGGGGAACCAGATACGCAGTATTTT. It yields the protein CASSLGLAGEPDTQYF.

The V call is TRBV7-2, the J call TRBJ1-1; D not resolved. From germline, CDR1 is SGHTA and CDR2 FQGNSA. The CDR3 sequence is 13 residues long. Trimming left V 5 bases short and J 5 bases short, with 12 bases between. CDR3 in amino acids: CASSPGRVTEAFF. The CDR3 DNA follows: TGTGCCAGCAGCCCAGGAAGAGTAACTGAAGCTTTCTTT.

The chain recombines TRBV28 with TRBJ2-7; TRBD2 matches 8 bases. CDR3 size: 14 residues. Looked up from germline, CDR1 is MDHEN and CDR2 is SYDVKM. J gave up 3 bases and V 3 bases, and 4 bases lay outside the gene matches. CDR3 protein: CASSFGLALYEQYV. CDR3 coding DNA: TGTGCCAGCAGTTTCGGACTAGCACTCTACGAGCAGTACGTC.

This chain uses TRBV28 with TRBJ1-2, with 10 bases lining up with TRBD1. Germline V gene data show CDR1 as MDHEN and CDR2 as SYDVKM. The CDR3 runs to 15 residues. V lost 5 bases and J lost 8; bases outside the gene matches: 11. This CDR3 reads CASSTPGQGINGYTF. The CDR3 coding sequence is TGTGCCAGCAGTACCCCGGGACAGGGGATTAACGGCTACACCTTC.

The rearrangement joins TRBV7-9 to TRBJ1-3; 7 nucleotides agree with TRBD1. V lost 5 bases, J lost 0 bases, and 10 bases stayed unmatched. This CDR3 region has 17 residues. Germline CDR1 reads SEHNR; CDR2 reads FQNEAQ (reference sequence). The CDR3 DNA is TGTGCCAGCAGCCTACGACAGGGTTATGTCTCTGGAAACACCATATATTTT. Translated: CASSLRQGYVSGNTIYF.

The chain joins TRBV3-1 (or the pseudogene TRBV3-2) to TRBJ1-1; 9 bases are a match to TRBD1. This CDR3 contains 14 residues. Germline CDR1 LGHDT, CDR2 YNNKEL (reference sequence). The V gene end was trimmed by 4 bases and the J gene end by 2 bases; junction bases not matched to a gene: 2. This CDR3 is CASSLGQGNTEAFF. The CDR3 DNA reads TGTGCCAGCAGCCTGGGACAGGGTAACACTGAAGCTTTCTTT.

The chain couples TRBV4-1 to TRBJ1-2; D is uncertain. CDR1 is MGHRA, CDR2 YSYEKL, per germline. V dropped 1 base and J dropped 6 bases, with 9 bases sitting between them. CDR3 size: 13 residues. The CDR3 protein is CASSQAILDGYTF. The CDR3 DNA sequence: TGCGCCAGCAGCCAAGCCATACTCGATGGCTACACCTTC.

The chain couples TRBV27 to TRBJ1-5; 9 bases agree with TRBD1. This CDR3 region has 16 residues. Germline CDR1 is MNHEY and CDR2 is SMNVEV (reference sequence). With V trimmed by 7 bases and J by 3 bases, 10 bases remained unmatched. The CDR3: CASNPGQGIYNQPQHF. The CDR3, as DNA: TGTGCCAGCAACCCGGGACAGGGAATATACAATCAGCCCCAGCATTTT.

The chain uses TRBV6-1 and TRBJ1-5; no reliable D call. The germline CDR1 and CDR2 sequences are MNHNS and SASEGT. The CDR3 contains 15 residues. Deletions cut 2 bases from V and 0 bases from J, with 8 bases between. The chain's CDR3 is CASSERRNSNQPQHF. DNA of the CDR3: TGTGCCAGCAGTGAACGGAGGAATAGCAATCAGCCCCAGCATTTT.

V is TRBV6-5 and J is TRBJ2-7; 9 bases are shared with TRBD1. The CDR3 is 14 amino acids. Germline CDR1 MNHEY, CDR2 SVGAGI. V lost 0 bases and J lost 6; bases outside the gene matches: 3. CDR3 residues: CASSYSTGGSEQYF. In DNA form, the CDR3 reads TGTGCCAGCAGTTACTCGACAGGGGGATCCGAGCAGTACTTC.

The chain carries TRBV12-3 or TRBV12-4 and TRBJ2-7; D is unresolved. The CDR3 is 12 amino acids. The germline V and J ends were trimmed by 6 bases and 5 bases, with 11 bases remaining between them. For the CDR3, the DNA is TGTGCCAGCAGGTACAACCACCACGAGCAGTACGTC. Its translation: CASRYNHHEQYV.

The chain carries TRBV4-1 and TRBJ2-2; 8 bases are shared with TRBD1. The CDR3 has 16 residues. V lost 3 bases to trimming and J lost 6 bases; unmatched junction nucleotides: 9. Germline CDR1 and CDR2: MGHRA and YSYEKL. In nucleotides, the CDR3 is TGCGCCAGCAGCCAGGGGACAGGCCGACGGTCCGGGGAGCTGTTTTTT. Amino acids: CASSQGTGRRSGELFF.

The rearrangement uses TRBV5-1 and TRBJ1-1; D unclear. Trimming pared 0 bases from V and 1 base from J, leaving 13 bases between. This CDR3 comprises 16 residues. The germline V gene has CDR1 SGHRS and CDR2 YFSETQ. The CDR3 nucleotides read TGCGCCAGCAGCTTGGCGGGATTTTATCCGAACACTGAAGCTTTCTTT. Translated: CASSLAGFYPNTEAFF.

V gene TRBV3-1 (or the pseudogene TRBV3-2) combines with J gene TRBJ2-1, with 10 bases identical to TRBD2. CDR1 and CDR2 from the germline V gene are LGHDT and YNNKEL (reference sequence). With V trimmed by 4 bases and J by 5 bases, 5 bases remained unmatched. The CDR3 loop spans 15 amino acids. DNA for the CDR3: TGTGCCAGCAGCCTTGCTAGCGGGAGTCACAATGAGCAGTTCTTC. This gives the protein CASSLASGSHNEQFF.

The rearrangement uses TRBV6-5 and TRBJ2-1; TRBD2 matches 9 bases. CDR3 length: 15 amino acids. Trimming took 5 bases from V and 4 from J; bases not matched to a gene: 6. Germline assignment: CDR1 MNHEY and CDR2 SVGAGI. CDR3 protein: CASSRGGGAYNEQFF. In DNA form, the CDR3 reads TGTGCCAGCAGTCGTGGCGGGGGGGCGTACAATGAGCAGTTCTTC.

The chain is built from TRBV27 and TRBJ2-1; the match to TRBD2 covers 7 bases. This CDR3 comprises 16 residues. Germline CDR1 MNHEY, CDR2 SMNVEV (reference sequence). The V segment lost 4 bases and the J segment 4 bases; nucleotides outside the gene matches: 10. The CDR3 nucleotides are TGTGCCAGCAGTTCGAATCAGCGGGAAACGTACAATGAGCAGTTCTTC. Protein product: CASSSNQRETYNEQFF.

The rearrangement uses TRBV6-5 and TRBJ1-1; D is unclear. V was pared by 0 bases and J by 4 bases, with 12 bases between. The CDR3 has 15 amino acids. Per germline, CDR1 MNHEY and CDR2 SVGAGI. CDR3 sequence: CASSYSTGLTTEAFF. The CDR3 DNA reads TGTGCCAGCAGTTACTCGACCGGACTGACCACTGAAGCTTTCTTT.